The 6 T cell receptor beta chains below were found in one sample sequenced in a study of T cell responses to AZD1222 COVID-19 vaccine. The table came from immunoSEQ multiplex PCR; TCRdb's copy has only in-frame clones and leaves some out. The table records about 130,000 clones, roughly nine tenths of them present only once. The sequenced sample was peripheral blood, obtained on day 0 of AZD1222 vaccination. Every receptor here comes from an adult in good health.

This clone was picked up a small number of times. DNA of the CDR3: TGCGCCAGCAGCCCCCGGGAGGGACTATCAGAGACCCAGTACTTC. Translating gives CASSPREGLSETQYF. V is TRBV4-3 and J is TRBJ2-5; TRBD2 matches 8 bases. Germline CDR1 reads LGHNA; CDR2 reads YSLEER. The CDR3 runs to 15 residues. The V gene end was trimmed by 4 bases and the J gene end by 4 bases; junction bases not matched to a gene: 8.

V usage is TRBV4-1 and J usage is TRBJ1-1; possibly TRBD1 for D (6 bases). CDR3 length: 14 amino acids. Trimming took 4 bases from V and 6 from J, leaving 15 bases between them. Germline assignment: CDR1 MGHRA and CDR2 YSYEKL. This chain's CDR3 is CASSPGAREAEAFF. CDR3 nucleotides: TGCGCCAGCAGCCCAGGGGCCAGGGAGGCTGAAGCTTTCTTT.

This rearrangement joins TRBV6-5 to TRBJ1-6, with D possibly being TRBD1 (6 bases). CDR1 and CDR2 from the germline V gene are MNHEY and SVGAGI. This CDR3 region has 15 residues. Deletions cut 8 bases from V and 10 bases from J, with 21 bases between. CDR3 loop: CASRPGGQSVSPLHF. CDR3 bases: TGTGCCAGCCGGCCGGGGGGGCAGTCGGTCTCACCCCTCCACTTT.

The genes are TRBV21-1 and TRBJ1-2. TRBV21-1 is shown as a pseudogene. The CDR3 is 16 amino acids. The CDR3 reads CASSKKWRQGTYGYTF. The CDR3, as DNA: TGTGCCAGCAGCAAAAAGTGGCGCCAGGGGACTTATGGCTACACCTTC.

The chain is built from TRBV5-1 and TRBJ2-1; the D is unclear. CDR3 length: 13 residues. CDR1 is SGHRS, CDR2 YFSETQ, per germline. The V end was cut by 0 bases, the J end by 6 bases, with 7 bases between. The CDR3 bases are TGCGCCAGCAGCTTGGAACAGCCCAATGAGCAGTTCTTC. Translating it yields CASSLEQPNEQFF. Full variable domain (missing parts from reference TRBV5-1 and TRBJ2-1): KAGVTQTPRYLIKTRGQQVTLSCSPISGHRSVSWYQQTPGQGLQFLFEYFSETQRNKGNFPGRFSGRQFSNSRSEMNVSTLELGDSALYLCASSLEQPNEQFFGPGTRLTVL.

The chain combines TRBV7-2 with TRBJ1-4; possibly TRBD1 for D (6 bases). Germline values: CDR1 SGHTA, CDR2 FQGNSA. The CDR3 extends over 13 amino acids. V lost 6 bases, J lost 6 bases, and 11 bases lay in between. For the CDR3, the DNA is TGTGCCAGCAGTAGACAGGAGGATGAAAAACTGTTTTTT. This codes for CASSRQEDEKLFF.